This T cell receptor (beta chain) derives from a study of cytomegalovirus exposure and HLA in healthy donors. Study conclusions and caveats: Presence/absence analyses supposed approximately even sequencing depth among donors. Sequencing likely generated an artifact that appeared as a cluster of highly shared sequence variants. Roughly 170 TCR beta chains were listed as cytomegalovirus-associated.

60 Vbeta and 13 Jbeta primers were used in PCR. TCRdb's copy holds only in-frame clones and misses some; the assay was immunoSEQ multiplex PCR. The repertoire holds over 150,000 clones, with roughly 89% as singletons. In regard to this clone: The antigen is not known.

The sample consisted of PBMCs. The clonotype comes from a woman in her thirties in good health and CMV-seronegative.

Here the CDR3 reads CAWTVPLAETYTF. Written as DNA, the CDR3 is TGTGCCTGGACTGTCCCTCTGGCGGAGACCTACACCTTC. V gene TRBV30 combines with J gene TRBJ1-2, with D unresolved. CDR3 length: 13 residues. Germline CDR1 GTSNPN, CDR2 SVGIG (reference sequence). V lost 4 bases and J lost 10, with 19 bases in between. Full variable domain (rest looked up from reference TRBV30 and TRBJ1-2): SQTIHQWPATLVQPVGSPLSLECTVEGTSNPNLYWYRQAAGRGLQLLFYSVGIGQISSEVPQNLSASRPQDRQFILSSKKLLLSDSGFYLCAWTVPLAETYTFGSGTRLTVV.